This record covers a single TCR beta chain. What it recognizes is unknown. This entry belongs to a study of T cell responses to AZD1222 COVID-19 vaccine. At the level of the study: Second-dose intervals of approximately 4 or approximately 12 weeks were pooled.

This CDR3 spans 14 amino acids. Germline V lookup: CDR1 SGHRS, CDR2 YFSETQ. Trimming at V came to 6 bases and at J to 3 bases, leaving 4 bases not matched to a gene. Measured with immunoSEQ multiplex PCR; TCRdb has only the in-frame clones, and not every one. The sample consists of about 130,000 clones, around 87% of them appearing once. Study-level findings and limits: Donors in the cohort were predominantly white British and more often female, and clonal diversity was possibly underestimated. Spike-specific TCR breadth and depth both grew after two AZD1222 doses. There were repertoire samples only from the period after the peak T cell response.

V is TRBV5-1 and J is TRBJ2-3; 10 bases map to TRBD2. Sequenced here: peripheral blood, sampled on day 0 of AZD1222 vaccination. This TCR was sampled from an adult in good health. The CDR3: CASMSGGATDTQYF. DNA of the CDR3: TGCGCCAGCATGAGCGGGGGGGCTACAGATACGCAGTATTTT. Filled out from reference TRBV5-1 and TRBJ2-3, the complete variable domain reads KAGVTQTPRYLIKTRGQQVTLSCSPISGHRSVSWYQQTPGQGLQFLFEYFSETQRNKGNFPGRFSGRQFSNSRSEMNVSTLELGDSALYLCASMSGGATDTQYFGPGTRLTVL.